The rows below give T cell receptor beta chains drawn from one sample of a study of T cell responses to AZD1222 COVID-19 vaccine. Profiling relied on immunoSEQ multiplex PCR, and the TCRdb table lists in-frame clones only, not all of them. The profile shows tens of thousands of clones, about 91% of them singletons. The sample here was peripheral blood, taken 28 days after the second AZD1222 dose. The origin of the receptors is an adult who received the AZD1222 COVID-19 vaccine. Each CDR3 is given with its conserved first and last residue. The D gene is left open where the match is weak. Size tells how often a clone was seen (once, few, many) or the class of an expanded clone, and some rows leave it out.

J gene: TRBJ2-6
clone size: -
D gene: -
V gene: TRBV27
CDR3 protein: CASSLSRSGANVLTF
CDR3 DNA: TGTGCCAGCAGTTTATCAAGATCTGGGGCCAACGTCCTGACTTTC

J gene: TRBJ1-2
clone size: -
D gene: -
V gene: TRBV28
CDR3 protein: CASSDGPSANYGYTF
CDR3 DNA: TGTGCCAGCAGTGACGGACCGTCAGCTAACTATGGCTACACCTTC

J gene: TRBJ2-3
clone size: -
D gene: TRBD2
V gene: TRBV3-1/TRBV3-2
CDR3 protein: CASSQEGLGLAGVSTDTQYF
CDR3 DNA: TGTGCCAGCAGCCAAGAGGGGCTGGGACTAGCGGGAGTAAGCACAGATACGCAGTATTTT

J gene: TRBJ2-5
clone size: few
D gene: -
V gene: TRBV5-1
CDR3 protein: CASSLFGERGETQYF
CDR3 DNA: TGCGCCAGCAGCTTGTTCGGGGAAAGGGGAGAGACCCAGTACTTC

J gene: TRBJ1-1
clone size: once
D gene: -
V gene: TRBV10-2
CDR3 protein: CASSVQGKTEAFF
CDR3 DNA: TGCGCCAGCAGTGTGCAGGGGAAGACTGAAGCTTTCTTT

J gene: TRBJ2-7
clone size: -
D gene: -
V gene: TRBV9
CDR3 protein: CASSVGPGQPYEQYF
CDR3 DNA: TGTGCCAGCAGCGTAGGGCCGGGACAACCCTACGAGCAGTACTTC

J gene: TRBJ1-1
clone size: -
D gene: -
V gene: TRBV28
CDR3 protein: CASSRGTGITAFF
CDR3 DNA: TGTGCCAGCAGCCGCGGGACGGGTATTACAGCTTTCTTT

J gene: TRBJ1-4
clone size: -
D gene: -
V gene: TRBV5-1
CDR3 protein: CASRAGFSNEKLFF
CDR3 DNA: TGCGCCAGTAGGGCAGGGTTTTCTAATGAAAAACTGTTTTTT

J gene: TRBJ1-5
clone size: -
D gene: -
V gene: TRBV10-2
CDR3 protein: CATRGLGDNQPQHF
CDR3 DNA: TGCGCCACCCGAGGGCTCGGGGACAATCAGCCCCAGCATTTT

J gene: TRBJ1-6
clone size: -
D gene: -
V gene: TRBV6-5
CDR3 protein: CASSNRVGNSPLHF
CDR3 DNA: TGTGCCAGCAGCAACAGGGTAGGGAATTCACCCCTCCACTTT

J gene: TRBJ1-5
clone size: -
D gene: -
V gene: TRBV19
CDR3 protein: CASSILRAYSNQPQHF
CDR3 DNA: TGTGCCAGTAGTATATTAAGGGCTTATAGCAATCAGCCCCAGCATTTT

J gene: TRBJ2-3
clone size: once
D gene: -
V gene: TRBV5-4
CDR3 protein: CASSPTGSDTQYF
CDR3 DNA: TGTGCCAGCAGCCCAACAGGGTCAGATACGCAGTATTTT

J gene: TRBJ1-5
clone size: -
D gene: -
V gene: TRBV7-2
CDR3 protein: CASSADGINQPQHF
CDR3 DNA: TGTGCCAGCAGCGCGGACGGTATTAATCAGCCCCAGCATTTT

J gene: TRBJ2-1
clone size: -
D gene: -
V gene: TRBV12-3/TRBV12-4
CDR3 protein: CASGNGEGNEQFF
CDR3 DNA: TGTGCCAGCGGAAACGGAGAGGGCAATGAGCAGTTCTTC

J gene: TRBJ2-2
clone size: -
D gene: -
V gene: TRBV5-1
CDR3 protein: CASSLAPPTGELFF
CDR3 DNA: TGCGCCAGCAGCTTGGCACCGCCGACCGGGGAGCTGTTTTTT

J gene: TRBJ1-3
clone size: -
D gene: -
V gene: TRBV6-5
CDR3 protein: CASKLDTGNTIYF
CDR3 DNA: TGTGCCAGCAAGTTGGACACTGGAAACACCATATATTTT

J gene: TRBJ1-2
clone size: -
D gene: -
V gene: TRBV6-5
CDR3 protein: CASSLQANYGYTF
CDR3 DNA: TGTGCCAGCAGTCTACAGGCAAACTATGGCTACACCTTC

J gene: TRBJ2-7
clone size: -
D gene: TRBD2
V gene: TRBV10-1
CDR3 protein: CASSEGTTYEQYF
CDR3 DNA: TGCGCCAGCAGTGAAGGGACTACCTACGAGCAGTACTTC

J gene: TRBJ1-2
clone size: -
D gene: -
V gene: TRBV28
CDR3 protein: CASSPDPLRYGYTF
CDR3 DNA: TGTGCCAGCAGCCCGGACCCCCTGAGGTATGGCTACACCTTC

J gene: TRBJ1-3
clone size: -
D gene: TRBD1
V gene: TRBV6-2/TRBV6-3
CDR3 protein: CASSPTDRGSGNTIYF
CDR3 DNA: TGTGCCAGCAGCCCTACCGACAGGGGGTCTGGAAACACCATATATTTT

J gene: TRBJ2-2
clone size: -
D gene: -
V gene: TRBV4-3
CDR3 protein: CASSQVASGELFF
CDR3 DNA: TGCGCCAGCAGCCAAGTGGCATCCGGGGAGCTGTTTTTT

J gene: TRBJ1-1
clone size: -
D gene: -
V gene: TRBV4-1
CDR3 protein: CASSQEAGARTTEAFF
CDR3 DNA: TGCGCCAGCAGCCAAGAGGCGGGGGCGCGAACGACTGAAGCTTTCTTT

J gene: TRBJ1-5
clone size: -
D gene: -
V gene: TRBV2
CDR3 protein: CASSGQAQPQHF
CDR3 DNA: TGTGCCAGCAGTGGACAGGCTCAGCCCCAGCATTTT

J gene: TRBJ2-3
clone size: -
D gene: TRBD1
V gene: TRBV5-1
CDR3 protein: CASSLRTGPTTDTQYF
CDR3 DNA: TGCGCCAGCAGCTTACGGACAGGGCCCACCACAGATACGCAGTATTTT

J gene: TRBJ1-2
clone size: -
D gene: TRBD1
V gene: TRBV10-3
CDR3 protein: CAISVLGTGVDGYTF
CDR3 DNA: TGTGCCATCAGTGTACTGGGGACAGGGGTTGATGGCTACACCTTC

J gene: TRBJ2-2
clone size: -
D gene: TRBD1
V gene: TRBV2
CDR3 protein: CASTKGQGYTGELFF
CDR3 DNA: TGTGCCAGCACAAAGGGACAGGGGTACACCGGGGAGCTGTTTTTT

J gene: TRBJ2-2
clone size: once
D gene: -
V gene: TRBV5-1
CDR3 protein: CASSLSPNTGELFF
CDR3 DNA: TGCGCCAGCAGCTTGTCTCCGAACACCGGGGAGCTGTTTTTT

J gene: TRBJ1-3
clone size: once
D gene: -
V gene: TRBV3-1/TRBV3-2
CDR3 protein: CASSQEGHTIYF
CDR3 DNA: TGTGCCAGCAGCCAAGAAGGGCACACCATATATTTT

J gene: TRBJ2-7
clone size: -
D gene: TRBD2
V gene: TRBV7-3
CDR3 protein: CASSLFGGGTYEQYF
CDR3 DNA: TGTGCCAGCAGCTTATTTGGCGGGGGGACTTACGAGCAGTACTTC

J gene: TRBJ2-5
clone size: -
D gene: TRBD2
V gene: TRBV19
CDR3 protein: CASKGRGPTQYF
CDR3 DNA: TGTGCCAGTAAGGGGAGGGGTCCGACCCAGTACTTC